This T cell receptor (beta chain) was recovered during a study of blood T cell repertoires in COVID-19. Study details: Spain, Italy and the United States supplied samples that represented acute and convalescent COVID-19. Nucleic acid was either cDNA or gDNA, and it came from T cells, B-cell-depleted T cells, or PBMCs.

Under the authors' procedure: Nucleated cell number was recorded as an estimate derived from reference gene primer amplification. The repertoire was sequenced with immunoSEQ multiplex PCR; TCRdb's copy has only in-frame clones and lacks some. The DNA gave D and trimming, while V, J and clone size come from that table. This sample yields a few hundred thousand clones, of which around 90% are seen a single time; roughly 0.8% belongs to the top ten. This CDR3 spans 13 amino acids. Trimming took 7 bases from V and 10 from J, leaving 18 bases between them. The germline V gene encodes CDR1 SGHRS and CDR2 YFSETQ.

Sequenced material: peripheral blood. The sequence was obtained from a woman aged 25 to 39 with acute or convalescent COVID-19. This sequence joins TRBV5-1 and TRBJ2-1, with D possibly matching TRBD2 (5 bases). The CDR3 loop is CASAGGIAPEQFF. The CDR3 DNA reads as TGCGCCAGCGCCGGAGGTATAGCTCCCGAGCAGTTCTTC.